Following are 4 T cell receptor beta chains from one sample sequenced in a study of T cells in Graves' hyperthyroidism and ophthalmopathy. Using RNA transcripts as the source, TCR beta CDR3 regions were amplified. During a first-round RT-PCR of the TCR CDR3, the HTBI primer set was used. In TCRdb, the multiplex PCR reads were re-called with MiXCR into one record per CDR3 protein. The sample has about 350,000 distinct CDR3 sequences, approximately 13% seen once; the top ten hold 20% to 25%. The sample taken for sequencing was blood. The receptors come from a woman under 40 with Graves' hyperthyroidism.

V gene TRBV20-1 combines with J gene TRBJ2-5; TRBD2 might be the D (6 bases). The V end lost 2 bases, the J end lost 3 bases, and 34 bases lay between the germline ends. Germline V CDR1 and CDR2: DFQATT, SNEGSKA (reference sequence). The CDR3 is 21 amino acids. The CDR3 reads CSARFQKNGGTPDIREETQYF. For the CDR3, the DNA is TGCAGTGCTAGATTTCAGAAAAACGGGGGAACACCGGATATACGGGAAGAGACCCAGTACTTC.

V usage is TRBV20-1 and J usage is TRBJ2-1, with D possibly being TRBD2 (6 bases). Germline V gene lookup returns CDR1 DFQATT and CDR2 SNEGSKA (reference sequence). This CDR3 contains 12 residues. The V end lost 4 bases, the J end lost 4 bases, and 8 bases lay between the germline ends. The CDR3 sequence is CSATGTYNEQFF. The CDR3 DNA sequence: TGCAGTGCTACCGGGACTTACAATGAGCAGTTCTTC.

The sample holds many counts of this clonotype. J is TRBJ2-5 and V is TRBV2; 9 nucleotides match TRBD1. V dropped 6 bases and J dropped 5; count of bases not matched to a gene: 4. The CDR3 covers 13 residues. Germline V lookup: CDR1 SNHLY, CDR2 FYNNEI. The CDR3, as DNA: TGTGCCAGCAGGGGGACAGGGCTGGAGACCCAGTACTTC. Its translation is CASRGTGLETQYF.

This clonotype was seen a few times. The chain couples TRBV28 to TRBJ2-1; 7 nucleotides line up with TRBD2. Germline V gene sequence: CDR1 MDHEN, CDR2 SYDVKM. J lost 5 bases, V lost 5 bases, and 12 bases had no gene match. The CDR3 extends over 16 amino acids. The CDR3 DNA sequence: TGTGCCAGCAGTCCTTGGGAGGGTAGCGGAAACAATGAGCAGTTCTTC. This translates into CASSPWEGSGNNEQFF. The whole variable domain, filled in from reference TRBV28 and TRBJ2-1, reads DVKVTQSSRYLVKRTGEKVFLECVQDMDHENMFWYRQDPGLGLRLIYFSYDVKMKEKGDIPEGYSVSREKKERFSLILESASTNQTSMYLCASSPWEGSGNNEQFFGPGTRLTVL.